What follows are 15 T cell receptor beta chains derived from one specimen sequenced in a study of T cell clusters in autoimmune cytopenias (dated by TCRdb to between 2018 and 2021). TRB amplification used around 250 ng of peripheral blood genomic DNA, some 38,000 genome equivalents, per sample. Instrument on record: Illumina MiSeq. To amplify TRB rearrangements, a touch-down multiplex PCR protocol was run with the TRB-A and TRB-B primer pools combined in a single tube. Once TCRdb had reprocessed the reads, it stored one entry per CDR3 protein sequence and supplied no DNA. This sample's listing comprises 8,300 or so distinct CDR3 sequences. The top ten hold 5% to 7.5% of the sample. The source material was peripheral blood. The receptor set was obtained from a human donor with an autoimmune cytopenia or autoimmune hepatitis (not recorded which).

The chain joins TRBV5-8 to TRBJ2-2. The CDR3 extends over 11 amino acids. Germline V gene lookup returns CDR1 SGHTS and CDR2 YDEGEE. This CDR3 is CASSLLGELFF.

The chain recombines TRBV6-6 with TRBJ1-6; TCRdb indicates TRBD1, and absent DNA this call remains unverified. The germline V gene encodes CDR1 MNHNY and CDR2 SVGAGI (reference sequence). This CDR3 is 13 amino acids long. This CDR3 reads CASTWGVSSPLHF.

The chain carries TRBV6-2 or TRBV6-3 and TRBJ2-3; absent DNA, TCRdb's TRBD1 call cannot be checked. This CDR3 contains 13 residues. Germline V gives CDR1 MNHEY, CDR2 SVGEGT. The chain's CDR3 is CASSYRGVYTQYF.

By frequency, this clonotype is medium-sized. This sequence joins TRBV29-1 and TRBJ2-1; with no DNA, the TCRdb D assignment of TRBD2 cannot be verified. The CDR3 extends over 17 amino acids. From germline, CDR1 is SQVTM and CDR2 ANQGSEA. CDR3 region: CSAPGLAGGPWRGEQFF.

This rearrangement joins TRBV6-5 to TRBJ2-7; TCRdb designates TRBD1, a call that cannot be tested without DNA. The CDR3 length is 12 residues. CDR1 is MNHEY, CDR2 SVGAGI, per germline. The CDR3 spells CASRRGGNEQYF.

This clonotype counts as medium-sized by frequency. This chain links TRBV5-5 with TRBJ1-6; TCRdb names TRBD1, which stays unverified in the absence of DNA. CDR3 length: 15 residues. Germline lookup yields CDR1 SGHKS and CDR2 YYEKEE (reference sequence). This CDR3 reads CASSRLTGNNSPLHF.

The genes are TRBV30 and TRBJ1-3. The V gene's germline CDR1 is GTSNPN and CDR2 SVGIG (reference sequence). The CDR3 totals 13 residues. The CDR3 region is CAWSRGVLNTIYF.

The gene calls are TRBV6-6 and TRBJ1-1; lacking DNA, the TRBD1 call made by TCRdb goes unchecked. CDR1 is MNHNY, CDR2 SVGAGI, per germline (reference sequence). CDR3 length equals 13 residues. The CDR3 loop reads CASSYGAVTEAFF.

This clonotype is labeled medium-sized based on frequency. The V call is TRBV19, the J call TRBJ1-5. The CDR3 sequence is 14 residues long. From germline, CDR1 is LNHDA and CDR2 SQIVND (reference sequence). CDR3 region: CASTGRFDDQPQHF.

This clonotype counts as medium-sized by frequency. The chain has TRBV6-5 and TRBJ2-2. Per the germline V gene, CDR1 is MNHEY and CDR2 is SVGAGI. The CDR3 covers 13 residues. The CDR3 region is CASSYLVHGELFF.

This clonotype ranks as medium-sized in terms of frequency. CDR3 loop: CASTPTSADTQYF. The rearrangement joins TRBV19 to TRBJ2-3; TCRdb proposes TRBD1, but this gene call is untestable without DNA. This CDR3 is 13 amino acids long. Germline loops: CDR1 LNHDA, CDR2 SQIVND (reference sequence).

V and J are TRBV7-4 and TRBJ1-2. The CDR3 length is 13 residues. The germline V gene has CDR1 SGHVT and CDR2 SQSDAQ. The CDR3 sequence is CASNVAGPNGYTF.

V and J are TRBV15 and TRBJ1-5. This CDR3 spans 15 amino acids. The germline V gene has CDR1 LNHNV and CDR2 YYDKDF (reference sequence). CDR3: CATSRGPSSNQPQHF.

This clonotype shows up as medium-sized by frequency. The rearrangement joins TRBV30 to TRBJ2-5; the D call of TRBD1 rests on TCRdb alone, since no DNA is present to check it. This CDR3 comprises 14 residues. CDR1 is GTSNPN, CDR2 SVGIG, per germline (reference sequence). The CDR3 loop is CAWSGAQGRETQYF. The whole variable domain, filled in from reference TRBV30 and TRBJ2-5, reads SQTIHQWPATLVQPVGSPLSLECTVEGTSNPNLYWYRQAAGRGLQLLFYSVGIGQISSEVPQNLSASRPQDRQFILSSKKLLLSDSGFYLCAWSGAQGRETQYFGPGTRLLVL.

By frequency, this clonotype registers medium-sized. The rearrangement links TRBV19 to TRBJ1-2; the D call from TCRdb, TRBD1, cannot be confirmed without DNA. Germline V CDR1 and CDR2: LNHDA, SQIVND (reference sequence). There are 16 residues in the CDR3. Here the CDR3 reads CASIAAGINGNYGYTF.